The clone carrying this T cell receptor beta chain was seen a few times. Its specificity is unknown. CDR1 SGDLS and CDR2 YYNGEE come from the germline V gene. This CDR3 has 16 residues. Trimming cost V 4 bases and J 1 base, with 14 bases left between them. This sample is drawn from a study of T-cell reconstitution after alpha-beta-depleted transplantation in children. Study outcomes and limitations: About two months after transplant, alpha-beta T cells reportedly came from several hundred expanded graft clones. Most T-cell counts and diversity one year after the transplant came from T cells that were newly produced. High day-60 TCRbeta diversity in some patients came from surviving recipient T cells and thymic progenitors.

A TCRbeta library incorporating unique molecular identifiers was prepared. In TCRdb, the PCR reads were re-called with MiXCR into one record per CDR3 protein. Altogether around 700,000 distinct CDR3 sequences are present, about an eighth being singletons, with the ten largest covering around 0.79%. The V call is TRBV9, the J call TRBJ2-2; D assignment may be TRBD1 or TRBD2 (7 bases each). The TCR sequence derives from a girl aged 2 to 9 with congenital amegakaryocytic thrombocytopenia, due to receive a stem cell transplant. Sequenced material: PBMCs, taken before TCRalphabeta/CD19-depleted stem cell transplant. Here the CDR3 DNA reads TGTGCCAGCAGCTCAGGGGGGGGCTGGAACACCGGGGAGCTGTTTTTT. Its protein is CASSSGGGWNTGELFF. The full variable domain, in which reference TRBV9 and TRBJ2-2 provide the parts outside the CDR3, is DSGVTQTPKHLITATGQRVTLRCSPRSGDLSVYWYQQSLDQGLQFLIQYYNGEERAKGNILERFSAQQFPDLHSELNLSSLELGDSALYFCASSSGGGWNTGELFFGEGSRLTVL.